The rows below give T cell receptor beta chains drawn from one sample of a study of type 1 regulatory T cells. These TCRs' antigens remain unknown. Each CDR3 protein is one row after TCRdb ran MiXCR on the reads. The top ten clones hold 7.6% of a sample with roughly 71,000 distinct CDR3 sequences, roughly 60% of them seen once. The material sequenced was cultured T cells, either the whole culture or a sorted T cell fraction (not recorded which). Receptors were obtained from a human donor in good health. The CDR3 runs from the conserved cysteine through the conserved F or W. The D gene is left open where the match is weak. The size entry is marked missing in some rows and otherwise reads once, few, many or a size class.

.	few	TRBV20-1	TRBJ1-1	TGCAGTGCTACCGAGGCCGGGAACACTGAAGCTTTCTTT	CSATEAGNTEAFF
.	once	TRBV6-1	TRBJ2-2	TGTGCCAGCAGGGCCGGGTTGGGGGAGCTGTTTTTT	CASRAGLGELFF
.	few	TRBV4-2	TRBJ1-5	TGTGCCAGCAGCCCTTTTGGTAGCAATCAGCCCCAGCATTTT	CASSPFGSNQPQHF
.	.	TRBV3-1	TRBJ2-1	TGTGCCAGCAGCCAAGGTGGAGAAAATGAGCAGTTCTTC	CASSQGGENEQFF
TRBD2	many	TRBV27	TRBJ2-2	TGTGCCAGCAGTTTCCGATTGACTAGCGATCGGACCGGGGAGCTGTTTTTT	CASSFRLTSDRTGELFF
TRBD2	few	TRBV9	TRBJ2-3	TGTGCCAGCAGCGTAGCTCTGGGGAGGGGCACAGATACGCAGTATTTT	CASSVALGRGTDTQYF
TRBD2	.	TRBV12-3/TRBV12-4	TRBJ2-1	TGTGCCAGCAGTTTACTATACGGACTAGCGGGAGGGCCACGGAATGAGCAGTTCTTC	CASSLLYGLAGGPRNEQFF
TRBD1	.	TRBV10-3	TRBJ2-5	TGTGCCATCAGCGCAAGACAGGGGCCACAAGAGACCCAGTACTTC	CAISARQGPQETQYF
.	.	TRBV5-1	TRBJ1-6	TGCGCCAGCAGCGTCTCCTATAATTCACCCCTCCACTTT	CASSVSYNSPLHF
.	.	TRBV18	TRBJ2-7	TGTGCCAGCTCACGGGACTTTTACGAGCAGTACTTC	CASSRDFYEQYF
.	.	TRBV25-1	TRBJ2-1	TGTGCCAGCAGTGAAGGGTCCGGGGTGAGCTCCTACAATGAGCAGTTCTTC	CASSEGSGVSSYNEQFF
.	.	TRBV9	TRBJ2-7	TGTGCCAGCAGCGCCGGGGAAGTCGAGCAGTACTTC	CASSAGEVEQYF
.	.	TRBV4-1	TRBJ1-4	TGCGCCAGCAGCCAGGAGGGCTCTGGGGGCAAACTGTTTTTT	CASSQEGSGGKLFF
.	.	TRBV2	TRBJ2-5	TGTGCCAGCAGAGGGGTAGGAGAGACCCAGTACTTC	CASRGVGETQYF
.	.	TRBV18	TRBJ1-3	TGTGCCAGCTCCTTCGACATCGCTGCTGGAAACACCATATATTTT	CASSFDIAAGNTIYF
TRBD1	.	TRBV20-1	TRBJ2-5	TGCAGTGCGCAGGCCGGGACAGGGGGCCCGGAGACCCAGTACTTC	CSAQAGTGGPETQYF
.	.	TRBV27	TRBJ2-2	TGTGCCAGCAGTCTCTGGGCAGTTACGAACACCGGGGAGCTGTTTTTT	CASSLWAVTNTGELFF
TRBD1	many	TRBV30	TRBJ2-2	TGTGCCTGGAGTGTAGGGGGCAGGGGCACCGGGGAGCTGTTTTTT	CAWSVGGRGTGELFF
.	few	TRBV24-1	TRBJ1-1	TGTGCCACCAGTTCTGCTAGTGGGACGAGTGATGAAGCTTTCTTT	CATSSASGTSDEAFF
TRBD1	.	TRBV27	TRBJ2-1	TGTGCCAGCAGTTCGACTCCGGGACAGGTACCCTACAATGAGCAGTTCTTC	CASSSTPGQVPYNEQFF
.	.	TRBV4-1	TRBJ1-6	TGCGCCAGCAGCCAATCTATCTTGCGGGGCCCGAATTTTCCCCTCCACTTT	CASSQSILRGPNFPLHF
.	.	TRBV19	TRBJ1-4	TGTGCCAGTAGTATCGGACTGGAGATTCCCTTGGTGGAAAAACTGTTTTTT	CASSIGLEIPLVEKLFF
.	.	TRBV24-1	TRBJ2-1	TGTGCCACCAGTGCCGAGGGGGGACATATGCATGAGCAGTTCTTC	CATSAEGGHMHEQFF
.	.	TRBV6-1	TRBJ2-1	TGTGCCAGCAGTGGCCGACTAGGAACAGATCATGAGCAGTTCTTC	CASSGRLGTDHEQFF
.	.	TRBV14	TRBJ2-1	TGTGCCAGCAGCCAAGTAGTTGAGGGTGAGCAGTTCTTC	CASSQVVEGEQFF
TRBD1	.	TRBV20-1	TRBJ1-4	TGCAGTGCGGGCGCAGGGGGACTGGGAGAAAAACTGTTTTTT	CSAGAGGLGEKLFF
.	.	TRBV6-6	TRBJ2-5	TGTGCCAGCAGAGGACTTTCGAGAGAGACCCAGTACTTC	CASRGLSRETQYF
TRBD2	.	TRBV5-1	TRBJ2-1	TGCGCCAGCAGCCCGAGGACTAGCGGGAGCTTTGAGCAGTTCTTC	CASSPRTSGSFEQFF
.	few	TRBV20-1	TRBJ2-2	TGCAGTGCTAGGACACCCGGGGAGCTGTTTTTT	CSARTPGELFF
.	.	TRBV7-2	TRBJ1-5	TGTGCCAGCAGCTTACCCGGTGGACAGTTCCACCCCCAGCATTTT	CASSLPGGQFHPQHF
.	.	TRBV19	TRBJ2-5	TGTGCCAGTAGTACGCTCCGGGGCGAGACCCAGTACTTC	CASSTLRGETQYF
.	many	TRBV20-1	TRBJ2-7	TGCAGTGCTATAGGTCCGAGCCTTTACGAGCAGTACTTC	CSAIGPSLYEQYF
.	.	TRBV27	TRBJ2-1	TGTGCCAGCAGTCCCGGACCCACGCGGGCCTACAATGAGCAGTTCTTC	CASSPGPTRAYNEQFF
.	few	TRBV20-1	TRBJ2-1	TGCAGTGCTAGAGCCCGGGATACCTACAATGAGCAGTTCTTC	CSARARDTYNEQFF
TRBD1	.	TRBV20-1	TRBJ2-1	TGCAGTGCTAGGGCGCCCACAGGGGATGCCTACAATGAGCAGTTCTTC	CSARAPTGDAYNEQFF
TRBD2	.	TRBV20-1	TRBJ2-7	TGCAGTGCCCTTCCCGGACTAGCGGGGACCTACGAGCAGTACTTC	CSALPGLAGTYEQYF
TRBD2	.	TRBV3-1	TRBJ2-5	TGTGCCAGCAGCCCCGGGACTAGCGGGAGTGCAGAGACCCAGTACTTC	CASSPGTSGSAETQYF
.	few	TRBV7-2	TRBJ2-5	TGTGCCAGCAGCTTTGGGGTAGCTCAAGAGACCCAGTACTTC	CASSFGVAQETQYF
.	.	TRBV18	TRBJ2-2	TGTGCCAGCTCACCAAGAGGAGTATATGGCGGGGAGCTGTTTTTT	CASSPRGVYGGELFF
TRBD1	few	TRBV2	TRBJ2-5	TGTGCCAGCAGCGTCGACAGGGTTCAGGCCCAGTACTTC	CASSVDRVQAQYF
.	many	TRBV5-4	TRBJ2-1	TGTGCCAGCAGCGTACCGGGGGAGGCTGAGCAGTTCTTC	CASSVPGEAEQFF
.	.	TRBV6-6	TRBJ2-5	TGTGCCAGCAGTTTAACTAGTTACGAGACCCAGTACTTC	CASSLTSYETQYF
.	.	TRBV20-1	TRBJ2-3	TGCAGTGCTAGTGGCGTGGGGCCTGGGCCAGATACGCAGTATTTT	CSASGVGPGPDTQYF
.	once	TRBV20-1	TRBJ1-5	TGCAGTGCTCGCTTTTGGGGGGCTTATAGCAATCAGCCCCAGCATTTT	CSARFWGAYSNQPQHF